Ten or more counts support the clone carrying this T cell receptor beta chain. Its antigen is undetermined. The cDNA was synthesized by means of template-switch 5'RACE, which was carried out with 10-nucleotide random UMIs. TCRdb recomputed calls from the 5' RACE reads with MiXCR, one row per CDR3 protein. The repertoire holds approximately 68,000 distinct CDR3 sequences, with roughly 4.4% as singletons. The sample belongs to a study of neurological immune-mediated disorders. The length of the CDR3 is 17 residues. CDR1 is SGDLS and CDR2 is YYNGEE in the germline V gene. V was pared by 2 bases and J by 1 base, with 2 bases of the junction left unmatched. Source material was 2 million unsorted PBMCs, stored at -80 °C in RNAlater. Study-level points and caveats: Expanded clones shared no identical CDR3 amino acid sequences across subjects, which suggested private TCR-beta repertoires in all groups.

This TCR came from a woman in her 70s with multiple sclerosis. This sequence joins TRBV9 and TRBJ2-3; 15 bases map to TRBD2. Sequences were obtained from PBMCs. The CDR3 sequence: CASSVGLAGGRTDTQYF. CDR3 nucleotides: TGTGCCAGCAGCGTCGGACTAGCGGGAGGGCGCACAGATACGCAGTATTTT.